A selection of T cell receptor beta chains follows, all from one sample in a study of T-cell memory formation after mild COVID-19. Each CDR3 protein gets one entry after TCRdb re-called the 5' RACE reads with MiXCR. The sample has 150,000 to 200,000 distinct CDR3 sequences; about 22% are singletons. The material sequenced was PBMCs or a T cell subset sorted from them (not recorded which). The receptor source for this set is an adult woman who had mild COVID-19 (a few samples of this study predate the infection). Cell type and time point are not known. Both conserved end residues are part of each CDR3. D genes are given only for firm matches. Some rows have no size entry. The others give once, few or many, or a class for an expanded clone.

TRBD1	TRBJ1-2	few	TRBV9	TGTGCCAGCAGCGAGAGCCGGGACAGGGCCTATGGCTACACCTTC	CASSESRDRAYGYTF
.	TRBJ2-7	many	TRBV11-2	TGTGCCAGCAGCTTCGCCCCGGGGCCACAATACGAGCAGTACTTC	CASSFAPGPQYEQYF
.	TRBJ2-5	many	TRBV5-1	TGCGCCAGCAGCTACCCGACAGCTAAGGCTCAAGAGACCCAGTACTTC	CASSYPTAKAQETQYF
.	TRBJ2-4	few	TRBV19	TGTGCCAGTAGTATTGGGGGGAACATTCAGTACTTC	CASSIGGNIQYF
TRBD2	TRBJ2-1	once	TRBV29-1	TGCAGCGTTCCTGGGGGGACTAGCGGGAGGGCCAATGAGCAGTTCTTC	CSVPGGTSGRANEQFF
.	TRBJ2-7	few	TRBV11-2	TGTGCCAGCAGCTTAGATTACAGAACCCTTTACGAGCAGTACTTC	CASSLDYRTLYEQYF
.	TRBJ2-4	once	TRBV29-1	TGCAGCGTTTACAGGGTTGACAAAAACATTCAGTACTTC	CSVYRVDKNIQYF
TRBD2	TRBJ2-7	.	TRBV20-1	TGCAGTGCCAAAGGGACTACCTACGAGCAGTACTTC	CSAKGTTYEQYF
TRBD2	TRBJ2-3	.	TRBV7-3	TGTGCCAGCAGCACCAGCGGGGGGTCGGCGGGGACGCAGTATTTT	CASSTSGGSAGTQYF
.	TRBJ2-7	.	TRBV9	TGTGCCAGCAGCGTAGATTCCCGGGGCTACGAGCAGTACTTC	CASSVDSRGYEQYF
.	TRBJ1-2	many	TRBV2	TGTGCCAGCAGTGAAGCTGGCGGCTCTAACTATGGCTACACCTTC	CASSEAGGSNYGYTF
.	TRBJ1-2	.	TRBV13	TGTGCCAGTGTCGTCGGTCAGGCTTTCGATGGCTACACCTTC	CASVVGQAFDGYTF
.	TRBJ2-3	.	TRBV11-3	TGTGCCAGCAGCTTAAGGGGGGTTTCCCCACGTACGCAGTATTTT	CASSLRGVSPRTQYF
.	TRBJ1-1	few	TRBV20-1	TGCAGTGCTAGCGCGGGACGGCTGTGGGCTTTCTTT	CSASAGRLWAFF
TRBD2	TRBJ2-7	few	TRBV7-9	TGTGCCAGCAGTGGAGTAGCGGGAGAAGGCTCCTACGAGCAGTACTTC	CASSGVAGEGSYEQYF
TRBD1	TRBJ2-2	once	TRBV11-2	TGTGCCAGCAGCTTCGGGACAGGGAACACCGGGGAGCTGTTTTTT	CASSFGTGNTGELFF
TRBD2	TRBJ2-5	few	TRBV7-8	TGTGCCAGCAGCTTAGCGGAGCTAGCGGGGGGGCGAGAGACCCAGTACTTC	CASSLAELAGGRETQYF
TRBD1	TRBJ2-7	.	TRBV12-3/TRBV12-4	TGTGCCAGCAGTAACAGGGGGCCGCTCTACGAGCAGTACTTC	CASSNRGPLYEQYF
.	TRBJ1-1	few	TRBV6-2/TRBV6-3	TGTGCCAGCAGTTTTTCGGGGGCGGTGGCTGAAGCTTTCTTT	CASSFSGAVAEAFF
.	TRBJ1-1	few	TRBV7-2	TGTGCCAGCAGCTTAGAGGGTATGGCAGGGTTGAACACTGAAGCTTTCTTT	CASSLEGMAGLNTEAFF
.	TRBJ2-5	few	TRBV7-9	TGTGCCAGCAGCCCCCGCAGTGCCCACCCCGGCACCCAGTACTTC	CASSPRSAHPGTQYF
.	TRBJ1-5	.	TRBV6-6	TGTGCCAGCAGTTATTCCCGAAATCAGCCCCAGCATTTT	CASSYSRNQPQHF
.	TRBJ2-1	.	TRBV20-1	TGCAGTGCGGGACCCTACAGCTCCTACAATGAGCAGTTCTTC	CSAGPYSSYNEQFF
.	TRBJ2-7	.	TRBV11-2	TGTGCCAGCAGCTACGGAGAACCGAACGAGCAGTACTTC	CASSYGEPNEQYF
.	TRBJ2-1	.	TRBV12-3/TRBV12-4	TGTGCCAGCAGCGACACAGGGAGGACTAGTCAGGATGAGCAGTTCTTC	CASSDTGRTSQDEQFF
TRBD1	TRBJ2-1	few	TRBV3-1	TGTGCCAGCAGCCAAGCCATTCTGGGACAGGGTGTCGCTCGTTCCTACAATGAGCAGTTCTTC	CASSQAILGQGVARSYNEQFF
.	TRBJ1-1	.	TRBV9	TGTGCCAGCAGCGGGGGGCCCCTTCAACAGAACACTGAAGCTTTCTTT	CASSGGPLQQNTEAFF
TRBD1	TRBJ2-7	few	TRBV15	TGTGCCACCAGCAGAGATGGGGACAGTATCTACGAGCAGTACTTC	CATSRDGDSIYEQYF
TRBD2	TRBJ2-1	.	TRBV27	TGTGCCGTCACCACGTCCACCTTTGGCGGGGGGGCGCATGAGCAGTTCTTC	CAVTTSTFGGGAHEQFF